One sample yielded the 28 T cell receptor beta chains listed below, sequenced in a study of identical twins. One entry per CDR3 protein, called by TCRdb with MiXCR from the 5' RACE reads. Here the sample spans some 1,700,000 distinct CDR3 sequences, roughly a third being singletons. Sequencing was carried out using cord blood. The source is a newborn girl in good health.

This clonotype has more than one count but fewer than ten. The chain has TRBV28 and TRBJ1-4; D gene uncertain. There are 12 residues in the CDR3. Germline values: CDR1 MDHEN, CDR2 SYDVKM. Deletions cut 6 bases from V and 0 bases from J, with 2 bases between. The CDR3 DNA sequence: TGTGCCAGCAGATCAACTAATGAAAAACTGTTTTTT. It translates to CASRSTNEKLFF.

This clonotype was counted between two and nine times. V usage is TRBV4-2 and J usage is TRBJ2-7, with D possibly being TRBD2 (6 bases). The CDR3 is 13 amino acids. Trimming stripped 1 base from V and 7 bases from J, with 11 bases between. Germline assignment: CDR1 LGHNA and CDR2 YNFKEQ. The CDR3: CASSQGGIGEQYF. Written as DNA, the CDR3 is TGTGCCAGCAGCCAAGGCGGGATAGGAGAGCAGTACTTC.

The chain recombines TRBV20-1 with TRBJ1-5; tentative D call: TRBD1 (6 bases). Trimming removed 5 bases from V and 6 bases from J, with 11 bases in between. The CDR3 sequence is 12 residues long. CDR1 is DFQATT and CDR2 is SNEGSKA in the germline V gene (reference sequence). CDR3 sequence (DNA): TGCAGTGCTCTCCAACAGGGTCAGCCCCAGCATTTT. Its translation: CSALQQGQPQHF.

The chain joins TRBV20-1 to TRBJ2-7, with 7 bases identical to TRBD1. This CDR3 is 13 amino acids long. The V segment lost 6 bases and the J segment 3 bases; nucleotides outside the gene matches: 8. The germline gives CDR1 DFQATT, CDR2 SNEGSKA (reference sequence). CDR3 region: CSASGQNFYEQYF. In DNA form, the CDR3 reads TGCAGTGCCTCGGGACAGAATTTCTACGAGCAGTACTTC.

With regard to this clonotype: This may stem from a read error, because a much larger clone lies one nucleotide away. The rearrangement uses TRBV12-3 or TRBV12-4 and TRBJ2-1; D gene ambiguous. The V end was cut by 1 base, the J end by 12 bases, with 7 bases between. The CDR3 is 11 residues long. CDR3 sequence (DNA): TGTGCCAGCAGTTTAGTGGTTGGGCAGTTCTTC. It is translated as CASSLVVGQFF.

This clonotype has just a few counts. The V call is TRBV27, the J call TRBJ2-2, with TRBD1 identical over 10 bases. The germline V gene encodes CDR1 MNHEY and CDR2 SMNVEV (reference sequence). The CDR3 loop spans 15 amino acids. Germline trimming cut 7 bases from V and 3 bases from J; bases unmatched to any gene: 5. DNA of the CDR3: TGTGCCAGCACCCCTGACAGGGGGCACACCGGGGAGCTGTTTTTT. This translates into CASTPDRGHTGELFF.

The chain uses TRBV27 and TRBJ2-1; 7 bases fit TRBD2. This CDR3 comprises 15 residues. Trimming at V came to 6 bases and at J to 4 bases, leaving 9 bases not matched to a gene. The germline V gene has CDR1 MNHEY and CDR2 SMNVEV (reference sequence). CDR3 residues: CASRTWGEGYNEQFF. Written as DNA, the CDR3 is TGTGCCAGCAGGACTTGGGGGGAGGGATACAATGAGCAGTTCTTC.

This chain links TRBV5-1 with TRBJ2-1; D remains unclear. CDR1 and CDR2 from the germline V gene are SGHRS and YFSETQ. This CDR3 region has 14 residues. Trimming stripped 6 bases from V and 0 bases from J, with 10 bases between. As DNA, the CDR3 is TGCGCCAGCACCCTGGACCGCTCCTACAATGAGCAGTTCTTC. It specifies CASTLDRSYNEQFF. Together with reference TRBV5-1 and TRBJ2-1, the CDR3 gives the full variable domain: KAGVTQTPRYLIKTRGQQVTLSCSPISGHRSVSWYQQTPGQGLQFLFEYFSETQRNKGNFPGRFSGRQFSNSRSEMNVSTLELGDSALYLCASTLDRSYNEQFFGPGTRLTVL.

A single count supports this clonotype. The chain joins TRBV20-1 to TRBJ2-3, with a weak D call TRBD2 (5 bases). From germline, CDR1 is DFQATT and CDR2 SNEGSKA (reference sequence). Between the trimmed V and J ends, which lost 0 bases and 1 base, there was a span of 11 bases. This CDR3 spans 15 amino acids. The CDR3 here is CSAREIGKGTDTQYF. DNA of the CDR3: TGCAGTGCTAGAGAGATCGGGAAGGGCACAGATACGCAGTATTTT.

Note on this clonotype: This clone may be a read error of a much larger clone one base away. The chain combines TRBV12-3 or TRBV12-4 with TRBJ1-2, with D hard to call. The CDR3 loop spans 15 amino acids. The CDR3 DNA follows: TGTGCCAGCAATTTACGGGAGCGGTTTAACTATGGCTACACCTTC. Translating it yields CASNLRERFNYGYTF.

The chain employs TRBV10-3 and TRBJ2-7; possible D gene TRBD1, 5 bases. V was cut by 0 bases and J by 3 bases, with 18 bases left in between. Germline V gene lookup returns CDR1 ENHRY and CDR2 SYGVKD. The CDR3 consists of 17 residues. The CDR3 DNA follows: TGTGCCATCAGTGAGTCCTGGATTAGGACACCACGCTACGAGCAGTACTTC. Amino acid sequence: CAISESWIRTPRYEQYF.

This clonotype occurred a few times. CDR3 residues: CSARGRGGYTEAFF. The CDR3 nucleotides are TGCAGTGCTAGAGGGAGGGGTGGTTACACTGAAGCTTTCTTT. The chain couples TRBV20-1 to TRBJ1-1; tentative D call: TRBD1 (5 bases). This CDR3 contains 14 residues. The V gene's germline CDR1 is DFQATT and CDR2 SNEGSKA (reference sequence). Trimming shortened V by 1 base and J by 3 bases, and 12 bases separated the two germline ends.

This chain connects TRBV20-1 to TRBJ2-1; 8 bases line up with TRBD2. Looked up from germline, CDR1 is DFQATT and CDR2 is SNEGSKA (reference sequence). This CDR3 region has 14 residues. Trimming at V came to 5 bases and at J to 1 base, leaving 4 bases not matched to a gene. CDR3 coding DNA: TGCAGTGCTCCTAGCGGGTTTTCCTACAATGAGCAGTTCTTC. It is translated as CSAPSGFSYNEQFF.

The rearrangement uses TRBV5-8 and TRBJ1-2, with D maybe TRBD1 (6 bases). CDR3 length: 14 residues. The germline V gene has CDR1 SGHTS and CDR2 YDEGEE. V gave up 0 bases and J gave up 5 bases, with 11 bases separating them. The CDR3 DNA is TGTGCCAGCAGCTTGGTGGTGGGGGCATATGGCTACACCTTC. Translation gives CASSLVVGAYGYTF.

This clonotype has a count of ten or more. The rearrangement joins TRBV20-1 to TRBJ2-7, with TRBD2 matching 8 bases. Trimming took 3 bases from V and 4 from J; bases not matched to a gene: 14. The germline V gene encodes CDR1 DFQATT and CDR2 SNEGSKA (reference sequence). The CDR3 consists of 16 residues. DNA of the CDR3: TGCAGTGCTAGGCCCTTCCCCAGCGGGAGTGGTTACGAGCAGTACTTC. It specifies CSARPFPSGSGYEQYF.

This clonotype has at least ten counts. CDR3 bases: TGTGCCAGCAGCACGGGGACTTCCTACGAGCAGTACTTC. The encoded protein is CASSTGTSYEQYF. The V gene is TRBV14, the J gene TRBJ2-7; tentative D call: TRBD2 (6 bases). From germline, CDR1 is SGHDN and CDR2 FVKESK. The CDR3 loop spans 13 amino acids. V was cut by 5 bases and J by 1 base, with 9 bases left in between.

This clonotype was seen more than once but under ten times. This chain connects TRBV7-2 to TRBJ2-1; D call uncertain. This CDR3 spans 16 amino acids. The germline V gene encodes CDR1 SGHTA and CDR2 FQGNSA. The V end lost 1 base, the J end lost 0 bases, and 10 bases lay between the germline ends. The CDR3 protein is CASSLELRTSYNEQFF. For the CDR3, the DNA is TGTGCCAGCAGCTTAGAGTTACGGACCTCCTACAATGAGCAGTTCTTC.

This clonotype was seen ten or more times. The chain carries TRBV25-1 and TRBJ1-1; D ambiguous. The CDR3 runs 12 residues. CDR1 and CDR2 from the germline V gene are MGHDK and SYGVNS. V was pared by 1 base and J by 4 bases, with 4 bases between. Written as DNA, the CDR3 is TGTGCCAGCAGTGAATGGGGCACTGAAGCTTTCTTT. This translates into CASSEWGTEAFF. Full variable domain (rest looked up from reference TRBV25-1 and TRBJ1-1): EADIYQTPRYLVIGTGKKITLECSQTMGHDKMYWYQQDPGMELHLIHYSYGVNSTEKGDLSSESTVSRIRTEHFPLTLESARPSHTSQYLCASSEWGTEAFFGQGTRLTVV.

This chain joins TRBV28 and TRBJ1-1; 8 positions match TRBD1. The junction had 14 bases not matched to a gene; V was cut back by 5 bases and J by 3 bases. Germline CDR1 and CDR2: MDHEN and SYDVKM. The CDR3 is 17 amino acids. Written as DNA, the CDR3 is TGTGCCAGCAGTCCAACCGGGACAGGCTATCTGGACACTGAAGCTTTCTTT. It yields the protein CASSPTGTGYLDTEAFF.

This clonotype was seen many times. The DNA for the CDR3 is TGTGCCAGCTCACCACGGCGCCTAGCGGGAAGCACAGATACGCAGTATTTT. Amino acids: CASSPRRLAGSTDTQYF. The gene calls are TRBV18 and TRBJ2-3, with 9 bases that match TRBD2. The J segment lost 0 bases and the V segment lost 1 base, leaving 5 bases of the junction unmatched. From germline, CDR1 is KGHSH and CDR2 LQKENI. CDR3 size: 17 residues.

In the case of this clonotype: A much larger clone is a single base away; this may be a read error. The rearrangement links TRBV10-3 to TRBJ2-1, with a possible D match to TRBD2 (6 bases). The germline V gene encodes CDR1 ENHRY and CDR2 SYGVKD. The CDR3 length is 13 residues. The CDR3 DNA reads TGTGCCATCAGTGCCGGGAGCGGTAATGGGCAGTTCTTC. It is translated as CAISAGSGNGQFF.

Notes on this clonotype: A much larger clonotype is one base distant, so this may be a read error. V usage is TRBV13 and J usage is TRBJ2-5; 8 positions match TRBD1. CDR1 and CDR2 (germline): PRHDT, FYEKMQ (reference sequence). The CDR3 is 13 amino acids. CDR3 loop: CTSSGQGKETQYF. CDR3 nucleotide sequence: TGTACCAGCAGTGGACAGGGAAAAGAGACCCAGTACTTC.

This clonotype was seen more than once but under ten times. The gene calls are TRBV11-2 and TRBJ1-2; a weak D match, TRBD1 (5 bases). Germline V gives CDR1 SGHAT, CDR2 FQNNGV. This CDR3 has 14 residues. V lost 4 bases, J lost 5 bases, and 14 bases lay in between. The CDR3 loop is CASSYSEGPYGYTF. The CDR3 DNA reads TGTGCCAGCAGCTACTCAGAGGGGCCTTATGGCTACACCTTC. Using reference TRBV11-2 and TRBJ1-2 for the parts outside the CDR3, the full variable domain is EAGVAQSPRYKIIEKRQSVAFWCNPISGHATLYWYQQILGQGPKLLIQFQNNGVVDDSQLPKDRFSAERLKGVDSTLKIQPAKLEDSAVYLCASSYSEGPYGYTFGSGTRLTVV.

This clonotype was seen a few times. The chain is built from TRBV5-1 and TRBJ2-1; 9 bases are a match to TRBD2. CDR3 length equals 14 residues. The V segment lost 5 bases and the J segment 4 bases; nucleotides outside the gene matches: 4. The V gene's germline CDR1 is SGHRS and CDR2 YFSETQ. CDR3 loop: CASRRLAEYNEQFF. As DNA, the CDR3 is TGCGCCAGCAGACGACTAGCGGAGTACAATGAGCAGTTCTTC.

A note on this clonotype: One junction end does not reproduce the germline sequence, and a read error may be involved. The rearrangement links TRBV4-1 to TRBJ2-1; a possible D gene is TRBD1 (5 bases). The CDR3 has 14 amino acids. CDR1 is MGHRA and CDR2 is YSYEKL in the germline V gene. CDR3 coding DNA: TGCGCCAGCAGCCTAGCAGGGTCCTACAATAAGCAGTTCTTC. Protein sequence: CASSLAGSYNKQFF.

This clonotype came up a few times. The V gene is TRBV5-6, the J gene TRBJ2-7, with 8 bases lining up with TRBD2. The ends lost 1 base at V and 3 bases at J; junction bases unmatched: 9. The germline CDR1 and CDR2 sequences are SGHDT and YYEEEE. The CDR3 is made up of 16 amino acids. DNA of the CDR3: TGTGCCAGCAGCTTGTATCCAGCGGGAGCGTTCTACGAGCAGTACTTC. Encoded protein: CASSLYPAGAFYEQYF.

This clonotype was seen many times. J is TRBJ2-7 and V is TRBV20-1, with 10 bases lining up with TRBD1. This CDR3 contains 12 residues. V trimming: 3 bases; J trimming: 4 bases; junction bases outside the gene matches: 0. The germline CDR1 and CDR2 sequences are DFQATT and SNEGSKA (reference sequence). CDR3 amino acids: CSARDRGYEQYF. The CDR3 coding sequence is TGCAGTGCTAGGGACAGGGGGTACGAGCAGTACTTC.

The chain combines TRBV27 with TRBJ1-6; D is possibly TRBD1 (6 bases). The ends were cut back, 5 bases at V and 8 bases at J, with 16 bases in the middle. CDR1 is MNHEY, CDR2 SMNVEV, per germline (reference sequence). This CDR3 comprises 15 residues. CDR3 sequence reads: CASSPGVPTHSPLHF. In DNA form, the CDR3 reads TGTGCCAGCAGTCCAGGGGTACCGACACATTCACCCCTCCACTTT.